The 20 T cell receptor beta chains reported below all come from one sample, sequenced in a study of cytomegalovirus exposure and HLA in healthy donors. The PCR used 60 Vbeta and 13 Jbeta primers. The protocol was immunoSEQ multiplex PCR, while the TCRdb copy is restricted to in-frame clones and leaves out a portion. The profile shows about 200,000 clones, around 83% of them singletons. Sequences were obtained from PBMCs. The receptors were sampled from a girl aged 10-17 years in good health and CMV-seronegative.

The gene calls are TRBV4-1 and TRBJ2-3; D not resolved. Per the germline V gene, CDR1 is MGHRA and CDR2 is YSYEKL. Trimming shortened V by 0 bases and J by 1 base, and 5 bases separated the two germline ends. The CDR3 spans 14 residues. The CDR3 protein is CASSQDSGTDTQYF. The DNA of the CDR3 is TGCGCCAGCAGCCAAGATTCGGGCACAGATACGCAGTATTTT.

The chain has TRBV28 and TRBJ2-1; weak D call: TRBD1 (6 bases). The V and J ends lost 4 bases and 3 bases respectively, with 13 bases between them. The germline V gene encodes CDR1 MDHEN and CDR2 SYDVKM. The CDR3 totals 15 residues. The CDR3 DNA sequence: TGTGCCAGCAGTTCCTTGGGGGCTGGCTACAATGAGCAGTTCTTC. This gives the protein CASSSLGAGYNEQFF.

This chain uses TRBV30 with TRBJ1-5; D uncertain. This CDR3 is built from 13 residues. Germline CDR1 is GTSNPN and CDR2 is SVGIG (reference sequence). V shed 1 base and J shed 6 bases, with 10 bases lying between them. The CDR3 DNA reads TGTGCCTGGAGTGGGGCCGGTCGTCAGCCCCAGCATTTT. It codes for CAWSGAGRQPQHF.

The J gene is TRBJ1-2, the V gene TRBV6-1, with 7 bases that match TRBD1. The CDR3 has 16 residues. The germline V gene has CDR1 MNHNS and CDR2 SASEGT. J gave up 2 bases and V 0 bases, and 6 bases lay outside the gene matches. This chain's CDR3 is CASSEAAPRGNYGYTF. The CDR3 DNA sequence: TGTGCCAGCAGTGAAGCGGCGCCCAGGGGGAACTATGGCTACACCTTC.

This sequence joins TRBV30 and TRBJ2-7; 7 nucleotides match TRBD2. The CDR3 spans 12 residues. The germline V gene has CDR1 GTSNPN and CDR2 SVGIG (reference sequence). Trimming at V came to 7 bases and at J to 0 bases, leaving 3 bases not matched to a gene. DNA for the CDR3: TGTGCCTCCTCGGGGGGCTCCTACGAGCAGTACTTC. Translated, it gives CASSGGSYEQYF.

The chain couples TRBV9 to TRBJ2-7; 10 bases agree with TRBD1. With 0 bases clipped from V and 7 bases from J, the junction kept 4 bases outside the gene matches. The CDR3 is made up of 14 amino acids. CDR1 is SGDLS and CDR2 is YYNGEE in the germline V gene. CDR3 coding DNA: TGTGCCAGCAGCGTAGAGGGGACAGGGGTTGAGCAGTACTTC. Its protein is CASSVEGTGVEQYF.

CDR3 DNA: TGCGCCAGCAGCCCAGGACTAAGGGGAGGTCACACTGAAGCTTTCTTT. This encodes CASSPGLRGGHTEAFF. The chain uses TRBV4-3 and TRBJ1-1; tentative D call: TRBD1 (5 bases). In germline, CDR1 is LGHNA, CDR2 YSLEER. V lost 4 bases, J lost 3 bases, and 18 bases lay in between. This CDR3 contains 16 residues.

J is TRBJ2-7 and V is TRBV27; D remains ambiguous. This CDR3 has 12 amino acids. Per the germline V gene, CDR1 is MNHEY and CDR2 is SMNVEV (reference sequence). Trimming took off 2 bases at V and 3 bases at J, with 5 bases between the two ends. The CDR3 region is CASSLNSYEQYF. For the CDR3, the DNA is TGTGCCAGCAGTTTAAATAGCTACGAGCAGTACTTC.

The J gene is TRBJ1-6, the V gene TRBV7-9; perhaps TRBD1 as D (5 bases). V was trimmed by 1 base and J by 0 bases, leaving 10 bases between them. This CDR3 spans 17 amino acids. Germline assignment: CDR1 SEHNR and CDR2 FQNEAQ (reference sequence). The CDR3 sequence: CASSLGGVSSYNSPLHF. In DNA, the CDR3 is TGTGCCAGCAGCTTAGGGGGGGTGAGCTCCTATAATTCACCCCTCCACTTT.

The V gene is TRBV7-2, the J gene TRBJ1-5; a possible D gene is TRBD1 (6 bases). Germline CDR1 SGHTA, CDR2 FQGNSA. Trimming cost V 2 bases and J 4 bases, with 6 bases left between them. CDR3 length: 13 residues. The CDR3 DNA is TGTGCCAGCAGCTTACAGGGGAATCAGCCCCAGCATTTT. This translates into CASSLQGNQPQHF.

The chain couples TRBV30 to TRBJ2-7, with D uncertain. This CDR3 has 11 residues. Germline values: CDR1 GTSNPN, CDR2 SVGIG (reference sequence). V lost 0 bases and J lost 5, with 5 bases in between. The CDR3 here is CAWSVSNEQYF. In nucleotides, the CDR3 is TGTGCCTGGAGTGTTAGCAACGAGCAGTACTTC.

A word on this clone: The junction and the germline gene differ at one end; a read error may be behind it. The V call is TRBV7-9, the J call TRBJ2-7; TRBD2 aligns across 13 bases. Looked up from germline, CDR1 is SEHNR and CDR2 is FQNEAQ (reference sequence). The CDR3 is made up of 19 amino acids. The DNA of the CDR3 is TGTTCCAGCAGCTTAAGGTGGGGACTAGCGGGATCCACCTCCTACGAGCAGTACTTC. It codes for CSSSLRWGLAGSTSYEQYF.

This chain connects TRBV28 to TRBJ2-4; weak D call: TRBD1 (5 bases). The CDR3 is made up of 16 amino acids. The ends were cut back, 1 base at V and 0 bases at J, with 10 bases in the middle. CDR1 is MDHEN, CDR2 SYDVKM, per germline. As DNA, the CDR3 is TGTGCCAGCAGTTTATCACAGGCGAGAGCCAAAAACATTCAGTACTTC. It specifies CASSLSQARAKNIQYF.

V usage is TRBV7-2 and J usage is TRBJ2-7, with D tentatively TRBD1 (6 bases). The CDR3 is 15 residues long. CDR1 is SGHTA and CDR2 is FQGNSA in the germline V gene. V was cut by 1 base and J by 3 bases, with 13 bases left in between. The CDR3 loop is CASSLEAGAYYEQYF. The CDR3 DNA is TGTGCCAGCAGCTTAGAGGCAGGGGCCTACTACGAGCAGTACTTC. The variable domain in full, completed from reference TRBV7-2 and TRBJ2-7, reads GAGVSQSPSNKVTEKGKDVELRCDPISGHTALYWYRQSLGQGLEFLIYFQGNSAPDKSGLPSDRFSAERTGGSVSTLTIQRTQQEDSAVYLCASSLEAGAYYEQYFGPGTRLTVT.

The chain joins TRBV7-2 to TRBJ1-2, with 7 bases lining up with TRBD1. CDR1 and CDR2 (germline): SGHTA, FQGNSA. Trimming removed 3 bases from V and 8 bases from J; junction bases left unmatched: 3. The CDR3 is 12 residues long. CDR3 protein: CASSFRGGGYTF. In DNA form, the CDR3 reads TGTGCCAGCAGCTTTAGAGGGGGCGGCTACACCTTC. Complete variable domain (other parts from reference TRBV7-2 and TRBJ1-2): GAGVSQSPSNKVTEKGKDVELRCDPISGHTALYWYRQSLGQGLEFLIYFQGNSAPDKSGLPSDRFSAERTGGSVSTLTIQRTQQEDSAVYLCASSFRGGGYTFGSGTRLTVV.

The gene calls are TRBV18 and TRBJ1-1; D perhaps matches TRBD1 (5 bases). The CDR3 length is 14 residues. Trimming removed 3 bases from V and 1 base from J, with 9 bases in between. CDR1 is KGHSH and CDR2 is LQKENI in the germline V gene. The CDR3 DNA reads TGTGCCAGCTCACCGCTCGACAGGAACACTGAAGCTTTCTTT. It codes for CASSPLDRNTEAFF.

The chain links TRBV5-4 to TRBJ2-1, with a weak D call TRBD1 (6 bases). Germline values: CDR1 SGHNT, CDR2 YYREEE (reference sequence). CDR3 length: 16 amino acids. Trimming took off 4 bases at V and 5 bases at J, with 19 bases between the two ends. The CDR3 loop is CASSLGLRGFDNEQFF. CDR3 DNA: TGTGCCAGCAGCCTTGGTTTGAGGGGGTTCGACAATGAGCAGTTCTTC.

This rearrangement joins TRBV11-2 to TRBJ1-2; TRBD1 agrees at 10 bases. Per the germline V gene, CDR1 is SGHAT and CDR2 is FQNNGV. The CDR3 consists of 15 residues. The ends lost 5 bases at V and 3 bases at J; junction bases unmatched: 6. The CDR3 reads CASSIAGTGDYGYTF. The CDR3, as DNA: TGTGCCAGCAGCATTGCCGGGACAGGGGACTATGGCTACACCTTC. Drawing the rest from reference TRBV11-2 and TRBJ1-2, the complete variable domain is EAGVAQSPRYKIIEKRQSVAFWCNPISGHATLYWYQQILGQGPKLLIQFQNNGVVDDSQLPKDRFSAERLKGVDSTLKIQPAKLEDSAVYLCASSIAGTGDYGYTFGSGTRLTVV.

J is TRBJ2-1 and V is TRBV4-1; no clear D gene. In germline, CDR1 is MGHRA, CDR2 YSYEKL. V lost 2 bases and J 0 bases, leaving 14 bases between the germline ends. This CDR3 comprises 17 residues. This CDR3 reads CASSQSSSASSYNEQFF. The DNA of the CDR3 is TGCGCCAGCAGCCAATCCAGCTCGGCTAGCTCCTACAATGAGCAGTTCTTC.

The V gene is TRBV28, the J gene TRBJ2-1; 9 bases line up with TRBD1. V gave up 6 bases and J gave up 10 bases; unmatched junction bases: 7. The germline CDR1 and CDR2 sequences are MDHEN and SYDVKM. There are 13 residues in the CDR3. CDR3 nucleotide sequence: TGTGCCAGCAGGCCGGGACAGGGATACGAGCAGTTCTTC. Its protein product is CASRPGQGYEQFF.